This T cell receptor (beta chain) appears in the sequencing data of a study of OX40 agonist ivuxolimab in advanced cancers. Looking at the study overall: A mean age of roughly 60 years, range about 20 to 85, was recorded, and about 83% were male. Having had anti-PD-1, anti-PD-L1 or anti-CTLA-4 therapy before was allowed, and about 40% had some.

The germline V gene encodes CDR1 SGHRS and CDR2 YFSETQ. V was clipped by 5 bases and J by 6 bases; unmatched bases: 7. The CDR3 runs 15 residues. Whole-study results and caveats: Those patients achieving a partial response at 0.1-3.0 mg/kg showed among the lowest clonal expansion. It was not determined which antigens were specifically recognized by the peripheral T cells that had undergone clonal expansion.

A remark on this clone: The antigen is unknown.

The method was immunoSEQ multiplex PCR; TCRdb's version includes in-frame clones alone and lacks a portion of them. This table holds 48,000 or so clones, about 88% found once. The material was CD4+ or CD8+ T cells sorted from blood, obtained in a trial of the OX40 agonist ivuxolimab. The receptor's source is an adult with an advanced solid tumor such as melanoma, head and neck, liver or kidney cancer. V is TRBV5-1 and J is TRBJ1-6; TRBD1 matches 8 bases. In DNA form, the CDR3 reads TGCGCCAGCAGTTGGGGGACAGGAGGTAATTCACCCCTCCACTTT. Its translation is CASSWGTGGNSPLHF.